The TCR beta chain under discussion was sequenced for a study of blood T cells in healthy people across ages. The study's findings and limits: Whereas aged donors had fewer naive CD4+ cells, long-lived donors had more of them and higher diversity. Strong correlation existed between TCR beta diversity and naive T cell percentage.

Notes on this clonotype: Its matching antigen is unknown.

It was with a sample-barcoded 5' primer and a J-beta primer mix that a second PCR of roughly 6 to 11 cycles was run. TCRdb reanalysed the 5' RACE reads using MiXCR and keeps one entry per CDR3 protein. The data hold approximately 900,000 distinct CDR3 sequences, with approximately 32% observed a single time. The germline V gene has CDR1 LGHDT and CDR2 YNNKEL (reference sequence). The CDR3 is 14 residues long. The sample was also reused in another study, on T cells of mothers and their children. From that report: Among related mother-child pairs, overlap was slightly higher than in unrelated pairs, though not significantly.

The chain combines TRBV3-1 with TRBJ2-4; D gene ambiguous. The closer fit of TRBJ2-7 to the DNA end suggests the J call may be wrong. Sequences were obtained from blood. The origin of this receptor is a woman aged 40 to 55 in good health. CDR3 residues: CASSRLQQSVEQYF. The DNA for the CDR3 is TGTGCCAGCAGCCGCCTCCAACAGTCTGTCGAGCAGTACTTC.